This TCR beta chain was sequenced for a study of blood T cell repertoires in COVID-19. Study details: Some COVID-19 samples were acute and others convalescent; all came from the United States, Italy and Spain. PBMCs, B-cell-depleted T cells, or T cells provided the cDNA or gDNA that made up the material.

CDR1 is SQVTM, CDR2 ANQGSEA, per germline. The CDR3 runs 13 residues. With V trimmed by 4 bases and J by 6 bases, 6 bases remained unmatched. Per the study methods: Amplification with reference gene primers provided the estimates of nucleated cell counts. TCRdb's table, derived via immunoSEQ multiplex PCR, lists solely in-frame clones and lacks some. V, J and clone size are those of that table, while D and trimming were read from the DNA. Of around 300,000 clones in the sample, about 90% were seen once. Material for sequencing was peripheral blood. The sequence derives from a man aged 18 to 30 with active or convalescent COVID-19. J is TRBJ1-1 and V is TRBV29-1; 9 bases agree with TRBD1. CDR3 sequence reads: CSVGHRGPAEAFF. CDR3 coding DNA: TGCAGCGTTGGGCACAGGGGGCCGGCTGAAGCTTTCTTT.